The entry below describes one T cell receptor (beta chain). Antigen: not known. The CDR3 runs to 14 residues. V dropped 0 bases and J dropped 9 bases, with 12 bases sitting between them. The germline V gene encodes CDR1 SGHTA and CDR2 FQGNSA. This table comes from immunoSEQ multiplex PCR, and its TCRdb copy is limited to in-frame clones, with some not included. The table shows about 5,000 clones, with about nine tenths occurring only once. The source of the sample is a study of chemoradiotherapy in HPV16-positive cancers. Across the whole study: Candidate HPV-specific clones and shared TCR motifs came from two HPV16-positive patients.

Study results and caveats: HPV-responsive T-cell expansion during chemoradiotherapy was linked to improved recurrence-free survival in HPV16-positive patients. Functional assays defining HPV-specific T cells used only two HPV16-positive patients. Non-HPV-specific T cells did not expand in tumors during treatment, whereas candidate HPV-specific clones and E7-related motifs did.

The sequence was collected from a human donor with HPV-associated anogenital cancer. This chain uses TRBV7-2 with TRBJ2-1; D is possibly TRBD1 (7 bases). This specimen was tumor tissue, taken from a patient who underwent chemoradiotherapy. CDR3 bases: TGTGCCAGCAGCTTAGCCCAGGGGGGCGGTGAGCAGTTCTTC. Translating it yields CASSLAQGGGEQFF.